The rows below give T cell receptor beta chains drawn from one sample of a study of T cell responses to AZD1222 COVID-19 vaccine. Measured with immunoSEQ multiplex PCR; TCRdb has only the in-frame clones, and not every one. The table records approximately 110,000 clones, about 94% of them present only once. The sample consisted of peripheral blood, taken on day 0 of AZD1222 vaccination. The receptor set was obtained from an adult in good health. Both conserved end residues are part of each CDR3.

V gene	J gene	CDR3 protein
TRBV6-5	TRBJ1-6	CASSYSGSNSPLHF
TRBV27	TRBJ2-5	CASSPQTSGSFKETQYF
TRBV9	TRBJ1-3	CASSPTRVTGNTIYF
TRBV3-1/TRBV3-2	TRBJ2-7	CASSPTRTYIPYEQYF
TRBV2	TRBJ1-2	CASSEQGRNYGYTF
TRBV18	TRBJ1-1	CASSPFNGGANTEAFF
TRBV5-1	TRBJ2-2	CASSLVPSKGSGELFF
TRBV5-8	TRBJ1-5	CASSQGQPSSFSNQPQHF
TRBV4-2	TRBJ2-1	CASSQGQGLAGVPGNEQFF
TRBV6-4	TRBJ2-1	CASSSRDNEQFF
TRBV5-6	TRBJ2-7	CASSRRQGYEQYF
TRBV28	TRBJ2-7	CASSEAGQNYEQYF
TRBV6-5	TRBJ2-7	CASSPDGNSYEQYF
TRBV9	TRBJ2-5	CASSVEWGEQETQYF
TRBV11-3	TRBJ1-2	CASDPPGGDVNLSF
TRBV9	TRBJ2-1	CASSVSQGLGYYEQFF
TRBV25-1	TRBJ1-4	CASSEQWGAVEKLFF
TRBV7-9	TRBJ2-1	CASRWGSLNEQFF
TRBV5-1	TRBJ1-2	CASSLDYDNGYTF
TRBV6-5	TRBJ2-1	CASWGSYNEQFF
TRBV7-9	TRBJ1-1	CASSLGSGAFF
TRBV3-1/TRBV3-2	TRBJ2-3	CASSQDWGGRGTQYF
TRBV9	TRBJ1-1	CASSVGLLGTEAFF
TRBV5-1	TRBJ2-1	CASNKGDGNYNEQFF
TRBV9	TRBJ1-2	CASSVASGQGYTF
TRBV5-1	TRBJ2-5	CASSLKVPGETQYF
TRBV5-4	TRBJ1-3	CASSEGRYSGNTIYF
TRBV15	TRBJ1-2	CATSIRAANYGYTF
TRBV7-2	TRBJ2-1	CASSLGPSGANNEQFF
TRBV29-1	TRBJ2-5	CSVDLVQETQYF
TRBV6-6	TRBJ1-1	CASRSGTGRSWTEAFF
TRBV28	TRBJ1-1	CASSRLTGGVKTEAFF
TRBV23-1	TRBJ2-3	CASSHWPRQRADTQYF
TRBV18	TRBJ1-5	CASSPRDRDSRGNQPQHF
TRBV2	TRBJ1-4	CASRPGLGTGDEKLFF
TRBV19	TRBJ1-2	CASSPYRDSYGYTF
TRBV6-1	TRBJ1-5	CASSAAGTGFQPQHF
TRBV7-8	TRBJ1-5	CASSIRRNQPQHF
TRBV12-5	TRBJ1-4	CASGHSATNEKLFF
TRBV7-3	TRBJ2-1	CASSLNPGAGSLF